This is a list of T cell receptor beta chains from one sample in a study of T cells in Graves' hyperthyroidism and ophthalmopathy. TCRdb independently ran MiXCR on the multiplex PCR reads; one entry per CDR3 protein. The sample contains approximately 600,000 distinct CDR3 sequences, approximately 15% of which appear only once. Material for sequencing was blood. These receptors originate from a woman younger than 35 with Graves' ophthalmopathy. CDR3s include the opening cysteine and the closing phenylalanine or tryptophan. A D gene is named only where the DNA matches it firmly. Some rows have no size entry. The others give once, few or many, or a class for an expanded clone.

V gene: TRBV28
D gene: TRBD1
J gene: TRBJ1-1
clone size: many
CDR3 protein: CASSPTGRLNTEAFF
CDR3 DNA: TGTGCCAGCTCACCGACAGGGAGGTTGAACACTGAAGCTTTCTTT

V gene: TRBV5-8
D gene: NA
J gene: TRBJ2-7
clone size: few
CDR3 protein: CPSSLGTGSGTYEQYF
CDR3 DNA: TGTCCCAGCAGCTTGGGAACAGGCTCCGGGACCTACGAGCAGTACTTC

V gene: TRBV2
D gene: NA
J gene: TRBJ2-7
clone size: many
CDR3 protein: CASSGGRSSSYEQYF
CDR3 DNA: TGTGCCAGCAGTGGGGGGCGGAGTAGCTCCTACGAGCAGTACTTC

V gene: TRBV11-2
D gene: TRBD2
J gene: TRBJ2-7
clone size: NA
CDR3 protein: CASSPGLAGEPYEQYF
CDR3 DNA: TGTGCCAGCAGCCCGGGACTAGCGGGAGAACCCTACGAGCAGTACTTC

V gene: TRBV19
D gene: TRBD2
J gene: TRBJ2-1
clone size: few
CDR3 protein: CASRLAESTYNEQFF
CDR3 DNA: TGTGCCAGTAGACTAGCGGAGAGTACCTACAATGAGCAGTTCTTC

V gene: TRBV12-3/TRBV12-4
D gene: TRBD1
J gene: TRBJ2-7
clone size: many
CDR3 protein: CASSPLDRGPYEQYF
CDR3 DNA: TGTGCCAGCAGTCCTCTCGACAGGGGGCCCTACGAGCAGTACTTC

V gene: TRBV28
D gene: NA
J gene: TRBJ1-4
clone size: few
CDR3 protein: CASSRQTTNEKLFF
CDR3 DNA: TGTGCCAGCAGTAGACAGACAACTAATGAAAAACTGTTTTTT

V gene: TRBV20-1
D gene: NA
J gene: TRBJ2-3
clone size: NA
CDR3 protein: CSARLPPTGHKGDTQYF
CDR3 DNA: TGCAGTGCTAGACTTCCCCCGACGGGACACAAGGGGGATACGCAGTATTTT

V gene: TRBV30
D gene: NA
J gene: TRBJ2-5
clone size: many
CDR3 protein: CAWSPWFSQGETQYF
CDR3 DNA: TGTGCCTGGAGTCCCTGGTTCTCACAGGGAGAGACCCAGTACTTC

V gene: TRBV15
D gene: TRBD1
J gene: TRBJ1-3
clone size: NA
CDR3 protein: CATSRATGAGNTIYF
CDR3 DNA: TGTGCCACCAGCAGAGCGACAGGGGCTGGAAACACCATATATTTT

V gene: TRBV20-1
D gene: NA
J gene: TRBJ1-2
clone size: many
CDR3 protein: CSASPLGLGANYGYTF
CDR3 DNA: TGCAGTGCTAGCCCGCTAGGGTTGGGTGCTAACTATGGCTACACCTTC

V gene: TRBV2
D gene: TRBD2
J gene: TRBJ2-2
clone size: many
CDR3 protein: CASSEDGLAGVFTGELFF
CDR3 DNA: TGTGCCAGCAGTGAAGATGGGCTAGCGGGAGTTTTTACCGGGGAGCTGTTTTTT

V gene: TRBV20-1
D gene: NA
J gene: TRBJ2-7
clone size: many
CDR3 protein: CSARDSTVSSYEQYF
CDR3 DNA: TGCAGTGCTAGAGATAGTACGGTTAGCTCCTACGAGCAGTACTTC

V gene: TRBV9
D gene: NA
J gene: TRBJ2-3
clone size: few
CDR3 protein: CASSVTGGAQYF
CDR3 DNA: TGTGCCAGCAGCGTAACCGGGGGTGCGCAGTATTTT

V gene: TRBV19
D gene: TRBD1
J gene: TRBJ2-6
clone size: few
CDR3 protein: CASSPQGAGANVLTF
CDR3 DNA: TGTGCCAGTAGTCCACAGGGGGCTGGGGCCAACGTCCTGACTTTC

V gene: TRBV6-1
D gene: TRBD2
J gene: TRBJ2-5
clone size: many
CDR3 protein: CASSPGNGTSGRQRAQYF
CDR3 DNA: TGTGCCAGCAGTCCAGGGAATGGGACTAGCGGGCGGCAAAGGGCCCAGTACTTC

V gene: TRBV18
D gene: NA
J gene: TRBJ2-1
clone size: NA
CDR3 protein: CASSSQDWGEYNEQFF
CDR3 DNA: TGTGCCAGCTCATCACAGGATTGGGGGGAGTACAATGAGCAGTTCTTC

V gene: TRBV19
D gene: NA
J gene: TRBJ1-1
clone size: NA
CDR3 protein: CASSIDRGNTEAFF
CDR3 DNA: TGTGCCAGTAGTATTGATCGGGGGAACACTGAAGCTTTCTTT

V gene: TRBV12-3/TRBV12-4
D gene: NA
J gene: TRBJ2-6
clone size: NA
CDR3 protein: CASSSYGASGANVLTF
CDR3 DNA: TGTGCCAGCAGTTCCTATGGAGCCTCTGGGGCCAACGTCCTGACTTTC

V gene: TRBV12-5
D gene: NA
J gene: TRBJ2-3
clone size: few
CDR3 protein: CASGSEYTDTQYF
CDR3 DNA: TGTGCTAGTGGTTCGGAATACACAGATACGCAGTATTTT

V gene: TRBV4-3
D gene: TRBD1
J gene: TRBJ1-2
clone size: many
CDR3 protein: CASSQDRDRDGYTF
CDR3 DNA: TGCGCCAGCAGCCAAGATCGAGACAGGGATGGCTACACCTTC

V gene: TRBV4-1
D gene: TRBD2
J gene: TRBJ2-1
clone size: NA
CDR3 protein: CASSQDLGASGNEQFF
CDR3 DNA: TGCGCCAGCAGCCAAGATCTTGGGGCTAGCGGGAACGAGCAGTTCTTC

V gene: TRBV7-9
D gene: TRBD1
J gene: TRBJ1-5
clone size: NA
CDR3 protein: CASSRDRGGQPQHF
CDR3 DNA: TGTGCCAGCAGCCGGGACAGGGGTGGTCAGCCCCAGCATTTT

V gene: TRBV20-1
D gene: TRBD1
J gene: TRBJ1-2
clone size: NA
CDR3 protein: CSANQGASSYGYTF
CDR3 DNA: TGCAGTGCTAACCAGGGGGCGTCCAGCTATGGCTACACCTTC

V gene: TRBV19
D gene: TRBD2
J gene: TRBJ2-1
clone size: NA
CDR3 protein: CASSIGSGLAGGPYNEQFF
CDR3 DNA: TGTGCCAGTAGTATCGGAAGTGGGCTAGCGGGAGGACCCTACAATGAGCAGTTCTTC

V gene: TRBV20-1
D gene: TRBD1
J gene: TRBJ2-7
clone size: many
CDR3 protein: CSAGQGTAYYEQYF
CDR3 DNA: TGCAGTGCTGGCCAAGGGACAGCATATTACGAGCAGTACTTC

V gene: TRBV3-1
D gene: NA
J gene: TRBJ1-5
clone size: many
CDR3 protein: CASSQDLGQSQPQHF
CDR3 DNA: TGTGCCAGCAGCCAAGATTTGGGACAATCGCAGCCCCAGCATTTT

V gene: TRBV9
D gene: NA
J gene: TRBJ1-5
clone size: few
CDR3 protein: CASSGPQDNQPQHF
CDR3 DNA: TGTGCCAGCAGCGGCCCACAGGACAATCAGCCCCAGCATTTT

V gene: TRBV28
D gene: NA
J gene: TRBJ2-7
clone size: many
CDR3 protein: CASSLSGASYEQYF
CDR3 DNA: TGTGCCAGCAGTTTGTCGGGGGCCAGCTACGAGCAGTACTTC

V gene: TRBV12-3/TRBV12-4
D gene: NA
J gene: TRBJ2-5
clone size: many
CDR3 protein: CASSSTGRGTETQYF
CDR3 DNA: TGTGCCAGCAGTTCTACAGGGCGGGGGACGGAGACCCAGTACTTC

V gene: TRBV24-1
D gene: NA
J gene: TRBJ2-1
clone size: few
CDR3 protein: CATSSNPGASSYNEQFF
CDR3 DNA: TGTGCCACCAGTTCTAACCCTGGGGCTAGCTCCTACAATGAGCAGTTCTTC

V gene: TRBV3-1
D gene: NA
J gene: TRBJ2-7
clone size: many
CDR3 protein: CASSPRWADSYEQYF
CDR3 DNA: TGTGCCAGCAGCCCGAGGTGGGCGGACTCCTACGAGCAGTACTTC

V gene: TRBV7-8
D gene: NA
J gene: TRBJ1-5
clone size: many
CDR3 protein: CASSLASPGQLGQPQHF
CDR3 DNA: TGTGCCAGCAGCTTAGCTAGCCCCGGGCAGTTAGGCCAGCCCCAGCATTTT

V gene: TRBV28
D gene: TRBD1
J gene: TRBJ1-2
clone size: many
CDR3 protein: CASSLGRTGGDGYTF
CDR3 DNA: TGTGCCAGCAGTTTAGGGCGGACAGGGGGCGATGGCTACACCTTC

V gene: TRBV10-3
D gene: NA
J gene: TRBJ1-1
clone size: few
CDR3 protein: CAIRMGANTEAFF
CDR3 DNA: TGTGCCATCAGGATGGGGGCGAACACTGAAGCTTTCTTT

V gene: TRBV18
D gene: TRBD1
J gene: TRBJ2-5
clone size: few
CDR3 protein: CASSRSGQGEQETQYF
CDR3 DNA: TGTGCCAGCTCACGCTCGGGTCAGGGGGAGCAAGAGACCCAGTACTTC

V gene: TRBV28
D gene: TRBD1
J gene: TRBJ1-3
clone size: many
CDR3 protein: CASSIGTGSGNTIYF
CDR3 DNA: TGTGCCAGCAGTATTGGGACAGGCTCTGGAAACACCATATATTTT

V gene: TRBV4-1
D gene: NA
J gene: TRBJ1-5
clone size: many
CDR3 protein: CASSQAGQQPQHF
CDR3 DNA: TGCGCCAGCAGCCAAGCAGGGCAGCAGCCCCAGCATTTT

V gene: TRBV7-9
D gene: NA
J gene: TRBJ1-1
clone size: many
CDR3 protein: CASSSGATEAFF
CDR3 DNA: TGTGCCAGCAGCTCAGGGGCCACTGAAGCTTTCTTT

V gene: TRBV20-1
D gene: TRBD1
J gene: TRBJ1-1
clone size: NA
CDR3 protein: CSVGQGAGTEAFF
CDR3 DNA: TGCAGTGTAGGACAGGGGGCAGGCACTGAAGCTTTCTTT

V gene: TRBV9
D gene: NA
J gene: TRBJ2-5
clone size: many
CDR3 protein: CASSREIRETQYF
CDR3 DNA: TGTGCCAGCAGTAGGGAGATCAGGGAGACCCAGTACTTC

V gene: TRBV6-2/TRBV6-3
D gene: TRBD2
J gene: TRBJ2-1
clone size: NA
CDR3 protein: CASSPGTSGRQFF
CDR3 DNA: TGTGCCAGCAGTCCCGGGACTAGCGGGAGACAGTTCTTC

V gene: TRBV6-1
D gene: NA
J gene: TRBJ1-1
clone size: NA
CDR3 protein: CASIESGAKAFF
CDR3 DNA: TGTGCCAGCATCGAATCCGGGGCTAAAGCTTTCTTT

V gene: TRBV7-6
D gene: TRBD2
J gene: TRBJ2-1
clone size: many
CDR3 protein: CASSETSGSPYNEQFF
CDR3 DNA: TGTGCCAGCAGCGAGACTAGCGGGAGCCCCTACAATGAGCAGTTCTTC

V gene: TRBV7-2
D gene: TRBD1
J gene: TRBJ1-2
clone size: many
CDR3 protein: CASSLFDREHGYTF
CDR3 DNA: TGTGCCAGCAGCTTATTCGACAGGGAGCATGGCTACACCTTC

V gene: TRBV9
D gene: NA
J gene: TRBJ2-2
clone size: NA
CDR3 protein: CASSGGPAPNTGELFF
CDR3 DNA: TGTGCCAGCAGCGGAGGGCCAGCGCCGAACACCGGGGAGCTGTTTTTT

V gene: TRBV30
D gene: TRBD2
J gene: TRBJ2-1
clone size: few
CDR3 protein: CAWSAGTSDYNEQFF
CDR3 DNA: TGTGCCTGGAGCGCCGGGACTAGCGACTACAATGAGCAGTTCTTC

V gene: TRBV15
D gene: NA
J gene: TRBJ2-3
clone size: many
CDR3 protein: CATSREQLSSTDTQYF
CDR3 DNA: TGTGCCACCAGCAGAGAGCAGCTGTCTAGCACAGATACGCAGTATTTT

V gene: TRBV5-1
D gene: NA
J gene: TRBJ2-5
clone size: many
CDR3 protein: CASSTDGMEETQYF
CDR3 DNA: TGCGCCAGCAGCACGGACGGAATGGAGGAGACCCAGTACTTC

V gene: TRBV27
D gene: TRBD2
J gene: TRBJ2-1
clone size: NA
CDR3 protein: CASTSAGLAGVSSYNEQFF
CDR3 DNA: TGTGCCAGCACCTCTGCGGGACTAGCGGGAGTAAGCTCCTACAATGAGCAGTTCTTC

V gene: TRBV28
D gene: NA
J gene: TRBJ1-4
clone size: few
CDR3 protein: CASGRGFEKLFF
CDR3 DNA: TGTGCCAGTGGACGCGGCTTTGAAAAACTGTTTTTT

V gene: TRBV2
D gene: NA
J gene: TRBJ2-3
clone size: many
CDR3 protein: CASSERGSSDTQYF
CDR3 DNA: TGTGCCAGCAGTGAACGGGGGTCCTCAGATACGCAGTATTTT

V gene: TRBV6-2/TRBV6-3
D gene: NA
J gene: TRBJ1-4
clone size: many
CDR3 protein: CASSQRVGGEKLFF
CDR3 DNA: TGTGCCAGCAGCCAAAGGGTTGGCGGGGAAAAACTGTTTTTT

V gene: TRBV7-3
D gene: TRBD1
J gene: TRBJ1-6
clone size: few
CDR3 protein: CASSSGTANSPLHF
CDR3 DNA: TGTGCCAGCAGTTCCGGGACAGCAAATTCACCCCTCCACTTT